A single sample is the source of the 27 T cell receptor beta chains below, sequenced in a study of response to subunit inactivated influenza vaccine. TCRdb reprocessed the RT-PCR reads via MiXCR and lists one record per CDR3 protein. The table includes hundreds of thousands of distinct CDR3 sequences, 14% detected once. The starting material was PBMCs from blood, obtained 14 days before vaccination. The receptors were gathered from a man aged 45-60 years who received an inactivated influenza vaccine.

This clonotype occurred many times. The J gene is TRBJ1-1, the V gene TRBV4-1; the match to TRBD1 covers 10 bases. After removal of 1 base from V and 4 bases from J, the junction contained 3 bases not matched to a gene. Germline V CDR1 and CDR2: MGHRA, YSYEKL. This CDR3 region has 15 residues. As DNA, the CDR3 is TGCGCCAGCAGCCAAGGACAGGGGGCAACCACTGAAGCTTTCTTT. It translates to CASSQGQGATTEAFF.

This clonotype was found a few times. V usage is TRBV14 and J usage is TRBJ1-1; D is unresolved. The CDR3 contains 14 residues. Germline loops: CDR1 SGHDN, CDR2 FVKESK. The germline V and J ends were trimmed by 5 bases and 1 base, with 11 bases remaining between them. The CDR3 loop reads CASSEPGWNTEAFF. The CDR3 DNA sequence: TGTGCCAGCAGCGAACCCGGGTGGAACACTGAAGCTTTCTTT.

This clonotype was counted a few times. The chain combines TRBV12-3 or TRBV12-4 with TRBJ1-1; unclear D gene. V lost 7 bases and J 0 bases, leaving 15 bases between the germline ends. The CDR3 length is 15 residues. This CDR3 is CASTPTTGLNTEAFF. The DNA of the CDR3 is TGTGCCAGCACCCCAACAACGGGATTGAACACTGAAGCTTTCTTT.

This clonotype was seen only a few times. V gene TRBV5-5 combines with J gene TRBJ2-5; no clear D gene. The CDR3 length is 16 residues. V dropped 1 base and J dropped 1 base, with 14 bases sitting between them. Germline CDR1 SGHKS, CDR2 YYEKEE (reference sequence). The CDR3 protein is CASSLLGRPLQETQYF. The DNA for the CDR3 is TGTGCCAGCAGCTTGCTCGGCAGGCCCCTCCAAGAGACCCAGTACTTC.

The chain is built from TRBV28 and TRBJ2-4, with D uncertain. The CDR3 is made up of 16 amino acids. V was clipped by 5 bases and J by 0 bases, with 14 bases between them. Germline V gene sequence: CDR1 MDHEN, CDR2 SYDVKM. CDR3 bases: TGTGCCAGCAGTCCCCTTGTGACAATAGCCAAAAACATTCAGTACTTC. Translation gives CASSPLVTIAKNIQYF.

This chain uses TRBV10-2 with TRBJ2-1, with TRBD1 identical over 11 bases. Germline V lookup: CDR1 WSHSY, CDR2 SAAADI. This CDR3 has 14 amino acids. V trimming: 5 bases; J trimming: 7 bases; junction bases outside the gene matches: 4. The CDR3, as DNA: TGCGCCAGCAGTCGGACAGGGGGCTCGAATGAGCAGTTCTTC. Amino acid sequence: CASSRTGGSNEQFF.

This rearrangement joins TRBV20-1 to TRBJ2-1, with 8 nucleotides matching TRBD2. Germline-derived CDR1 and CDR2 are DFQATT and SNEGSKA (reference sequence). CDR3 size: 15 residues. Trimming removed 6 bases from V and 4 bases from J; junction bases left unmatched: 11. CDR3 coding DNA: TGCAGTGCCTGGGGACTAGTTGATACTTACAATGAGCAGTTCTTC. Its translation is CSAWGLVDTYNEQFF.

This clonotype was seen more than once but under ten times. The CDR3 loop is CSARDWETQYF. DNA of the CDR3: TGCAGTGCTAGAGATTGGGAGACCCAGTACTTC. V and J are TRBV20-1 and TRBJ2-5; no clear D. CDR3 length: 11 amino acids. CDR1 DFQATT and CDR2 SNEGSKA come from the germline V gene (reference sequence). Trimming stripped 0 bases from V and 5 bases from J, with 4 bases between.

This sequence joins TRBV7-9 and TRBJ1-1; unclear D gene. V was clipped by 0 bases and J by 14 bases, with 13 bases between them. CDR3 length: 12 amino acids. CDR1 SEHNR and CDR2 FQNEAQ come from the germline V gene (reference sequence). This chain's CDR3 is CASSLAAGRAFF. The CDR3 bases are TGTGCCAGCAGCTTAGCGGCGGGGAGAGCCTTCTTT. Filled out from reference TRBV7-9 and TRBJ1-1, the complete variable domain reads DTGVSQNPRHKITKRGQNVTFRCDPISEHNRLYWYRQTLGQGPEFLTYFQNEAQLEKSRLLSDRFSAERPKGSFSTLEIQRTEQGDSAMYLCASSLAAGRAFFGQGTRLTVV.

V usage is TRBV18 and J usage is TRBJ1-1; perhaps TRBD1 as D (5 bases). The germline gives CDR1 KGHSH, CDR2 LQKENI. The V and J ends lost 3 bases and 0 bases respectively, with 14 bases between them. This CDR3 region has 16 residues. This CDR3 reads CASSPPRGTVNTEAFF. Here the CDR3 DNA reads TGTGCCAGCTCACCCCCCCGGGGGACGGTGAACACTGAAGCTTTCTTT.

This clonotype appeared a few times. CDR3 region: CASRYSSVTDTQYF. The CDR3 nucleotides read TGTGCCAGCAGGTATTCTAGCGTGACAGATACGCAGTATTTT. This chain uses TRBV6-2 or TRBV6-3 with TRBJ2-3; weak D call: TRBD2 (6 bases). CDR3 length: 14 amino acids. Between the trimmed V and J ends, which lost 6 bases and 3 bases, there was a span of 13 bases. Germline values: CDR1 MNHEY, CDR2 SVGEGT.

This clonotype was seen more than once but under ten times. The CDR3 nucleotides are TGTGCCAGTAGCATACGGGGGAGGAACACTGAAGCTTTCTTT. Its translation: CASSIRGRNTEAFF. The V and J genes are TRBV19 and TRBJ1-1, with a possible D match to TRBD1 (5 bases). CDR3 size: 14 residues. The V end was cut by 6 bases, the J end by 1 base, with 12 bases between. Germline V gene lookup returns CDR1 LNHDA and CDR2 SQIVND (reference sequence).

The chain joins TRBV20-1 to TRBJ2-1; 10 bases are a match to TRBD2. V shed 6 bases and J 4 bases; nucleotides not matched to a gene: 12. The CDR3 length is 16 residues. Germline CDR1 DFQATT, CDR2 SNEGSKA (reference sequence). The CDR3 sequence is CSAPAAGLASYNEQFF. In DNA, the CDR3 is TGCAGTGCCCCCGCCGCGGGACTAGCGTCTTACAATGAGCAGTTCTTC.

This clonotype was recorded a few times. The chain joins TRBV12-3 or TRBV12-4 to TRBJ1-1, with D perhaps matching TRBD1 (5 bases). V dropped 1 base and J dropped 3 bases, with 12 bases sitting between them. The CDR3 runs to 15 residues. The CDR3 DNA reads TGTGCCAGCAGTTTAGGAGCAGGGTGGGACACTGAAGCTTTCTTT. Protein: CASSLGAGWDTEAFF.

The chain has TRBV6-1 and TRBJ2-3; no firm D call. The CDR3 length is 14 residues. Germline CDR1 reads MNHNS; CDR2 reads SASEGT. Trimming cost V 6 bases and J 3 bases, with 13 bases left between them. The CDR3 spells CASRASPSTDTQYF. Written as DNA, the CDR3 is TGTGCCAGCAGAGCCAGCCCGAGTACAGATACGCAGTATTTT.

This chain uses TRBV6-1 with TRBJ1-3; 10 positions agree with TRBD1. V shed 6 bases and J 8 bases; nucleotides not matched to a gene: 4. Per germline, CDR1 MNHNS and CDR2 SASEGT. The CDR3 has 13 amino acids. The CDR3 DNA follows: TGTGCCAGCAGGACCGGGACAGGGGACACCATATATTTT. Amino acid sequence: CASRTGTGDTIYF.

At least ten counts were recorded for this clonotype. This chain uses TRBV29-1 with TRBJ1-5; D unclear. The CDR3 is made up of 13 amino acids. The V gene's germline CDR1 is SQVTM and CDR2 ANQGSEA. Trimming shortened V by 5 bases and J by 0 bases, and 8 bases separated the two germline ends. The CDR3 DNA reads TGCAGCGTTCGGGAGAATAGCAATCAGCCCCAGCATTTT. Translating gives CSVRENSNQPQHF.

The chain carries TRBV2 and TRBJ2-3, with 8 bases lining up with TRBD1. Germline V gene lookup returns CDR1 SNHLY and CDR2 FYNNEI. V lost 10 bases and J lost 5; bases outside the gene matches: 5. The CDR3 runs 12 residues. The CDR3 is CATGQGRDTQYF. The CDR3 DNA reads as TGTGCCACCGGACAGGGCAGAGATACGCAGTATTTT.

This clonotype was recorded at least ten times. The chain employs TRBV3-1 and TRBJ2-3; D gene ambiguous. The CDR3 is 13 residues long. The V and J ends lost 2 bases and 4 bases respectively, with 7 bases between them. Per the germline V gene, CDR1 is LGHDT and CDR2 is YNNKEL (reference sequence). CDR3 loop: CASSQHDSDTQYF. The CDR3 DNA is TGTGCCAGCAGCCAACATGATTCAGATACGCAGTATTTT.

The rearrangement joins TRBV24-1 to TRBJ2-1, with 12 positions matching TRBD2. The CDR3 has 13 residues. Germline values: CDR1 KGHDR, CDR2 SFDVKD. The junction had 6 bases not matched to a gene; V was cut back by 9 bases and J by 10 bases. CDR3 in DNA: TGTGCCACCTCCCCCGGGACTAGCGGGGAGCAGTTCTTC. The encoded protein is CATSPGTSGEQFF.

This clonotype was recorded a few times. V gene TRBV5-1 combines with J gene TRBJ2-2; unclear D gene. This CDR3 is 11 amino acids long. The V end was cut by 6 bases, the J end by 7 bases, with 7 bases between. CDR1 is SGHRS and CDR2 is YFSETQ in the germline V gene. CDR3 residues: CASTLVGELFF. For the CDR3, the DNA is TGCGCCAGCACCCTTGTCGGGGAGCTGTTTTTT.

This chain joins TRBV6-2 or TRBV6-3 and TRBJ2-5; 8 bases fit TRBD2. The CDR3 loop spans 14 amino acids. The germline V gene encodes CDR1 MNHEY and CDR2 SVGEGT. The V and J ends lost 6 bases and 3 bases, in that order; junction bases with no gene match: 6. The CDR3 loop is CASSPLADKETQYF. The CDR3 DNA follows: TGTGCCAGCAGCCCACTAGCGGATAAAGAGACCCAGTACTTC.

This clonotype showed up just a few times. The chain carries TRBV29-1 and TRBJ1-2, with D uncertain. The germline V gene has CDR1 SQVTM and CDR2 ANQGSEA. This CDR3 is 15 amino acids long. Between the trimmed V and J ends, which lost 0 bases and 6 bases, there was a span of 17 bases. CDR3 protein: CSVEDLGLESDGYTF. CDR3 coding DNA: TGCAGCGTTGAAGATCTGGGCCTAGAGAGCGATGGCTACACCTTC.

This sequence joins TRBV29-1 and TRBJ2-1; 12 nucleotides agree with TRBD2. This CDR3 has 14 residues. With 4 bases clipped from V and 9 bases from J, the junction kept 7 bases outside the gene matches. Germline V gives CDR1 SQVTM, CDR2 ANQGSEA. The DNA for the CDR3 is TGCAGCGTTGGGGCTAGCGGGAGGGCCTTTGAGCAGTTCTTC. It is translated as CSVGASGRAFEQFF.

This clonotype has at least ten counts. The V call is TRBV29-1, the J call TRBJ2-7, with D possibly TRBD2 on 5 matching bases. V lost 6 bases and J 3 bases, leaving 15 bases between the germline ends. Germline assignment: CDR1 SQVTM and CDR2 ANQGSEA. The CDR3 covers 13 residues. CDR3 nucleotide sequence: TGCAGCGTGGGGAGAGGGCGGAACTACGAGCAGTACTTC. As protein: CSVGRGRNYEQYF.

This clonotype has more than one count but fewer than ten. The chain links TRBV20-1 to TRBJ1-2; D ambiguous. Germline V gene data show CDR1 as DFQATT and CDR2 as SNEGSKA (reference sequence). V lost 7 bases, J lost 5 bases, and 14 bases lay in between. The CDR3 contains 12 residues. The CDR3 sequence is CSGPRSHYGYTF. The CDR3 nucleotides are TGCAGTGGCCCCAGGTCCCATTATGGCTACACCTTC.

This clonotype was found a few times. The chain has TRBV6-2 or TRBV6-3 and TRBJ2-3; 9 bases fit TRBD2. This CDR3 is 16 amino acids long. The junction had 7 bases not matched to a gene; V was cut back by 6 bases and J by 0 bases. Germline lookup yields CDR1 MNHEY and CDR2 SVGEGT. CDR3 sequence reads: CASRPPGLASTDTQYF. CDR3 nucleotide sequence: TGTGCCAGCAGGCCACCGGGACTAGCAAGCACAGATACGCAGTATTTT.